There are a few counts of the clone carrying this T cell receptor beta chain. This record comes from a study of response to subunit inactivated influenza vaccine. Each CDR3 protein is one row after TCRdb ran MiXCR on the RT-PCR reads. The data show 150,000 to 200,000 distinct CDR3 sequences, about 12% seen once. The data were also submitted as part of a second study, on T cells expressing NK-cell markers. Turning to that study: TCR beta cDNA was generated via 5'RACE template switching incorporating UMIs.

This specimen was CD8+ T cells sorted from PBMCs, taken 11 to 12 days after vaccination. The clonotype comes from a man aged 45-60 years who received an inactivated influenza vaccine.

The CDR3 reads CASSYRDYLSYEQYF. The CDR3 region has the DNA TGTGCCAGCAGCTACCGGGACTACCTCTCCTACGAGCAGTACTTC. The genes are TRBV28 and TRBJ2-7, with 7 bases identical to TRBD2. V lost 6 bases and J lost 0; bases outside the gene matches: 8. The CDR3 length is 15 residues. Germline V gene lookup returns CDR1 MDHEN and CDR2 SYDVKM.